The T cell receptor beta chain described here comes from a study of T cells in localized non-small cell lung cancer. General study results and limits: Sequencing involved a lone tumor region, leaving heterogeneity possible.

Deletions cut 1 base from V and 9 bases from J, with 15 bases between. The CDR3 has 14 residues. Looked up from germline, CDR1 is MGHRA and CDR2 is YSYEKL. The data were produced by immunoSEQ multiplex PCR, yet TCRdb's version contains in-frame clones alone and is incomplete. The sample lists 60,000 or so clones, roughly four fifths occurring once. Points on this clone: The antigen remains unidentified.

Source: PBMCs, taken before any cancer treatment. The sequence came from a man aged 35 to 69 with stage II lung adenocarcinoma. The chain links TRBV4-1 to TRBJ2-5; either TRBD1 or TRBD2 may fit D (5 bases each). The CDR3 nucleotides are TGCGCCAGCAGCCAAGTGGGGCCGGGGAAGGCCCAGTACTTC. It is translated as CASSQVGPGKAQYF.